The next 18 T cell receptor beta chains were all read from a single sample in a study of identical twins. TCRdb recomputed calls from the 5' RACE reads with MiXCR, one row per CDR3 protein. The sample carries about 200,000 distinct CDR3 sequences, more than 15% recorded once. This sample also belongs to another study, concerning T cells expressing NK-cell markers.

The sequenced sample was CD8+ T cells sorted from blood. The receptors shown here come from a woman aged 18-30 years in good health.

The chain combines TRBV11-2 with TRBJ2-3; D may be TRBD1 or TRBD2 (5 bases each). The CDR3 loop spans 17 amino acids. The germline gives CDR1 SGHAT, CDR2 FQNNGV. The V and J ends lost 5 bases and 0 bases respectively, with 18 bases between them. The CDR3 DNA follows: TGTGCCAGCAGCCCAGGGACCCGCGGGCTCAGCACAGATACGCAGTATTTT. Translation gives CASSPGTRGLSTDTQYF.

This clonotype has only a few counts. The chain couples TRBV6-5 to TRBJ2-5, with D possibly TRBD2 on 5 matching bases. CDR3 length: 14 residues. V gave up 2 bases and J gave up 5 bases, with 12 bases separating them. Looked up from germline, CDR1 is MNHEY and CDR2 is SVGAGI. CDR3 DNA: TGTGCCAGCAGTTACGGTCAGCCTAGCGAGACCCAGTACTTC. Its translation is CASSYGQPSETQYF.

Here the CDR3 DNA reads TGCGCCAGCAGCCTTGGCGTGGACAGGGCGGGAAGAGATACGCAGTATTTT. Its translation is CASSLGVDRAGRDTQYF. The J gene is TRBJ2-3, the V gene TRBV4-3, with 8 bases fitting TRBD1. Trimming cost V 4 bases and J 5 bases; bases outside gene matches: 14. Looked up from germline, CDR1 is LGHNA and CDR2 is YSLEER. The CDR3 covers 17 residues.

The chain links TRBV9 to TRBJ1-6; D remains ambiguous. Germline CDR1 reads SGDLS; CDR2 reads YYNGEE. This CDR3 has 12 residues. The ends were cut back, 2 bases at V and 10 bases at J, with 7 bases in the middle. CDR3 nucleotides: TGTGCCAGCAGCGTGGATGGATCACCCCTCCACTTT. Translation: CASSVDGSPLHF.

This chain links TRBV4-1 with TRBJ2-2, with D perhaps TRBD1 or TRBD2 (5 bases each). With 4 bases removed from V and 5 bases from J, the gap between germline ends came to 14 bases. The CDR3 extends over 15 amino acids. Germline V gene sequence: CDR1 MGHRA, CDR2 YSYEKL. CDR3 DNA sequence: TGCGCCAGCAGCCTCCGGGACCGACGAACCGGGGAGCTGTTTTTT. It specifies CASSLRDRRTGELFF.

This clonotype was found many times. This chain connects TRBV12-3 or TRBV12-4 to TRBJ2-1, with D possibly being TRBD1 (6 bases). CDR3 size: 14 residues. Trimming stripped 3 bases from V and 4 bases from J, with 10 bases between. The CDR3, as DNA: TGTGCCAGCAGTTTTTCCAGGGGTTACAATGAGCAGTTCTTC. Its protein is CASSFSRGYNEQFF.

This rearrangement joins TRBV5-1 to TRBJ2-1, with D perhaps matching TRBD1 (6 bases). The CDR3 extends over 16 amino acids. Germline V gene sequence: CDR1 SGHRS, CDR2 YFSETQ. With 8 bases removed from V and 8 bases from J, the gap between germline ends came to 26 bases. CDR3 bases: TGCGCCAGTTCCTTCCTTAAGGCAGGGGTCTGGGATGAGCAGTTCTTC. Residues: CASSFLKAGVWDEQFF.

V usage is TRBV15 and J usage is TRBJ1-4; D perhaps matches TRBD1 (6 bases). With 5 bases removed from V and 6 bases from J, the gap between germline ends came to 10 bases. The CDR3 spans 13 residues. CDR1 is LNHNV, CDR2 YYDKDF, per germline (reference sequence). The DNA for the CDR3 is TGTGCCACCAGCGAAGGACAGTATGAAAAACTGTTTTTT. Translation: CATSEGQYEKLFF. The whole variable domain, filled in from reference TRBV15 and TRBJ1-4, reads DAMVIQNPRYQVTQFGKPVTLSCSQTLNHNVMYWYQQKSSQAPKLLFHYYDKDFNNEADTPDNFQSRRPNTSFCFLDIRSPGLGDTAMYLCATSEGQYEKLFFGSGTQLSVL.

This clonotype was detected many times. The V and J genes are TRBV2 and TRBJ2-1, with 8 bases identical to TRBD2. CDR3 size: 14 residues. Per the germline V gene, CDR1 is SNHLY and CDR2 is FYNNEI. V was pared by 5 bases and J by 8 bases, with 8 bases of the junction left unmatched. CDR3: CASSWREEEDEQFF. CDR3 coding DNA: TGTGCCAGCAGTTGGCGGGAGGAAGAAGATGAGCAGTTCTTC. The entire variable domain, with the rest obtained from reference TRBV2 and TRBJ2-1, is as follows: EPEVTQTPSHQVTQMGQEVILRCVPISNHLYFYWYRQILGQKVEFLVSFYNNEISEKSEIFDDQFSVERPDGSNFTLKIRSTKLEDSAMYFCASSWREEEDEQFFGPGTRLTVL.

In this sample, this clonotype turned up a few times. The chain employs TRBV4-1 and TRBJ2-7; TRBD2 matches at 12 bases. The V segment lost 3 bases and the J segment 7 bases; nucleotides outside the gene matches: 7. This CDR3 is built from 15 residues. In germline, CDR1 is MGHRA, CDR2 YSYEKL. Here the CDR3 reads CASSHRTSGEGEQYF. CDR3 coding DNA: TGCGCCAGCAGCCATAGGACTAGCGGGGAAGGAGAGCAGTACTTC.

This clonotype has just a few counts. V and J are TRBV9 and TRBJ2-1; TRBD2 matches at 8 bases. V dropped 3 bases and J dropped 9; count of bases not matched to a gene: 11. Germline assignment: CDR1 SGDLS and CDR2 YYNGEE. This CDR3 contains 15 residues. The CDR3 protein is CASSGAGGLGGEQFF. CDR3 DNA: TGTGCCAGCAGCGGGGCGGGAGGTTTGGGGGGTGAGCAGTTCTTC.

The chain uses TRBV3-1 and TRBJ2-1, with D maybe TRBD2 (6 bases). CDR1 and CDR2 from the germline V gene are LGHDT and YNNKEL (reference sequence). This CDR3 is 14 amino acids long. Trimming pared 3 bases from V and 7 bases from J, leaving 13 bases between. CDR3 bases: TGTGCCAGCAGCCAGGGGGGTGGCTTAAATGAGCAGTTCTTC. Translation: CASSQGGGLNEQFF.

The V gene is TRBV7-9, the J gene TRBJ1-4; no reliable D call. Trimming took off 5 bases at V and 7 bases at J, with 20 bases between the two ends. CDR1 is SEHNR and CDR2 is FQNEAQ in the germline V gene (reference sequence). The CDR3 sequence is 16 residues long. The chain's CDR3 is CASSPDAGYRGEKLFF. CDR3 nucleotides: TGTGCCAGCAGCCCAGATGCGGGATACAGAGGTGAAAAACTGTTTTTT.

This clonotype was detected only a few times. J is TRBJ1-5 and V is TRBV12-3 or TRBV12-4; D may be TRBD1 (5 bases). This CDR3 has 15 residues. With 2 bases removed from V and 2 bases from J, the gap between germline ends came to 10 bases. CDR3 amino acids: CASSLQGGGNQPQHF. The CDR3 DNA reads as TGTGCCAGCAGTTTACAGGGCGGGGGCAATCAGCCCCAGCATTTT.

The V call is TRBV20-1, the J call TRBJ2-7; no reliable D call. Germline lookup yields CDR1 DFQATT and CDR2 SNEGSKA (reference sequence). Trimming stripped 1 base from V and 7 bases from J, with 14 bases between. The CDR3 loop spans 13 amino acids. The chain's CDR3 is CSARAMVFREQYF. CDR3 bases: TGCAGTGCTAGAGCGATGGTATTCAGGGAGCAGTACTTC.

This clonotype turned up a few times. The rearrangement links TRBV20-1 to TRBJ2-1; TRBD1 aligns across 7 bases. The trim removed 0 bases at V and 7 bases at J, leaving 6 bases unmatched. This CDR3 spans 14 amino acids. The V gene's germline CDR1 is DFQATT and CDR2 SNEGSKA (reference sequence). CDR3 bases: TGCAGTGCTAGAGATCGGGACAGCATTAATGAGCAGTTCTTC. The encoded protein is CSARDRDSINEQFF.

This clonotype was observed a handful of times. The chain carries TRBV7-4 and TRBJ2-5; D may be TRBD2 (6 bases). The germline V gene has CDR1 SGHVT and CDR2 SQSDAQ. This CDR3 comprises 14 residues. The V end was cut by 1 base, the J end by 5 bases, with 11 bases between. The CDR3 sequence is CASSLVWEAETQYF. CDR3 nucleotide sequence: TGTGCCAGCAGCTTAGTTTGGGAGGCGGAGACCCAGTACTTC.

The chain joins TRBV7-9 to TRBJ1-2; D is unclear. V shed 5 bases and J shed 2 bases, with 9 bases lying between them. The germline V gene has CDR1 SEHNR and CDR2 FQNEAQ (reference sequence). The CDR3 extends over 13 amino acids. CDR3 DNA: TGTGCCAGCAGCCATGACGGAAACTATGGCTACACCTTC. Its protein product is CASSHDGNYGYTF.